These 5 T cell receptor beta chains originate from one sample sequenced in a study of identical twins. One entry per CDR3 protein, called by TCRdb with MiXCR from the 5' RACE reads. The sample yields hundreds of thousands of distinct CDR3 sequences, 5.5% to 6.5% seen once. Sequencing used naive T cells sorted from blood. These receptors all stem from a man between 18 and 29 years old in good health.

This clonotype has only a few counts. The CDR3 nucleotides are TGTGCCAGCAGTGTTATTTACTCTGGGGCCAACGTCCTGACTTTC. Residues: CASSVIYSGANVLTF. The chain combines TRBV12-3 or TRBV12-4 with TRBJ2-6; D uncertain. The CDR3 is 15 amino acids. V dropped 5 bases and J dropped 0 bases, with 8 bases sitting between them.

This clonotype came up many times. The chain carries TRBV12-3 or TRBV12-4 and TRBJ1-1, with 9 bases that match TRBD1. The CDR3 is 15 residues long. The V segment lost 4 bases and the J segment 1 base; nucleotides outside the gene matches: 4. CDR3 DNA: TGTGCCAGCAGTTCCCCGACAGGGGGGAACACTGAAGCTTTCTTT. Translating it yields CASSSPTGGNTEAFF.

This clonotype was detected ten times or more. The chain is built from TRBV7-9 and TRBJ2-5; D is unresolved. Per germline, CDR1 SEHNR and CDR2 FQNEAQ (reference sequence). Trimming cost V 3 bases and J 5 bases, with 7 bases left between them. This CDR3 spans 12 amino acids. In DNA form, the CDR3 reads TGTGCCAGCAGCTTGGAGCTGGAGACCCAGTACTTC. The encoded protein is CASSLELETQYF.

The CDR3 DNA is TGTGCCAGCAGGGAGGGAACAGGGAGTACCTACGAGCAGTACTTC. Translated, it gives CASREGTGSTYEQYF. The chain carries TRBV6-1 and TRBJ2-7, with D perhaps TRBD1 or TRBD2 (6 bases each). The CDR3 runs 15 residues. Germline V lookup: CDR1 MNHNS, CDR2 SASEGT. V shed 6 bases and J shed 2 bases, with 17 bases lying between them.

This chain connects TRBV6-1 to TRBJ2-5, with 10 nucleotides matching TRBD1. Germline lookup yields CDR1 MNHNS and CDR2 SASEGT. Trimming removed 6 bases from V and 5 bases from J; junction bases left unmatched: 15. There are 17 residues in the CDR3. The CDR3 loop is CASRPTLRQGAGETQYF. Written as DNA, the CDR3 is TGTGCCAGCAGACCGACCCTAAGACAGGGGGCTGGCGAGACCCAGTACTTC.